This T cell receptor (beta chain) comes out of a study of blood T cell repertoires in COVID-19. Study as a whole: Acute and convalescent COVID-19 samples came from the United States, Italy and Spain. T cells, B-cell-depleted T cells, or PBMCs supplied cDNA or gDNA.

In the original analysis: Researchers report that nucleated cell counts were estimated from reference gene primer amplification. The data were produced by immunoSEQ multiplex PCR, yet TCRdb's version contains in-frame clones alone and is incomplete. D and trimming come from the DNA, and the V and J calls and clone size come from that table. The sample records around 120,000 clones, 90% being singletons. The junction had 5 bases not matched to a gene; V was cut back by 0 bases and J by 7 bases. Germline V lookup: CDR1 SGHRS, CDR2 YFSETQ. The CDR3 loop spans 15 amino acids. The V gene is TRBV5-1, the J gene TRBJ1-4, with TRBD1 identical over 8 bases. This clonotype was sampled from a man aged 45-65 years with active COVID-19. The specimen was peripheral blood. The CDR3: CASSLAGGDVEKLFF. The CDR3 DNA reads TGCGCCAGCAGCTTGGCAGGGGGCGATGTTGAAAAACTGTTTTTT.